These T cell receptor beta chains were read from a single sample in a study of neoadjuvant anti-PD-1 for oral cavity cancer. The protocol was immunoSEQ multiplex PCR, while the TCRdb copy is restricted to in-frame clones and leaves out a portion. The data show under 15,000 clones, with roughly 60% seen just once and 6.5% to 7% held by the top ten. The source material was tumor tissue, sampled before nivolumab (anti-PD-1) treatment. These receptors were taken from a person between 40 and 79 years old with oral cavity squamous cell carcinoma. The donor label of this sample is uncertain. CDR3s include the opening cysteine and the closing phenylalanine or tryptophan. A D gene is named only where the DNA matches it firmly. Expanded clones are given a class, and other clones once, few, many or no size at all.

d_gene: -; j_gene: TRBJ1-5; abundance: -; len: 17; v_gene: TRBV30; CDR3aa: CAWSVRGQRLTQQPQHF; CDR3nt: TGTGCCTGGAGTGTAAGGGGCCAAAGGTTAACCCAGCAGCCCCAGCATTTT
d_gene: -; j_gene: TRBJ1-5; abundance: -; len: 16; v_gene: TRBV4-1; CDR3aa: CASSQVGGMGNQPQHF; CDR3nt: TGCGCCAGCAGCCAGGTTGGGGGCATGGGCAATCAGCCCCAGCATTTT
d_gene: TRBD1; j_gene: TRBJ1-2; abundance: few; len: 13; v_gene: TRBV29-1; CDR3aa: CSVTGTGGEGYTF; CDR3nt: TGCAGCGTTACCGGGACAGGGGGCGAAGGCTACACCTTC
d_gene: -; j_gene: TRBJ2-5; abundance: few; len: 13; v_gene: TRBV2; CDR3aa: CASTGQMKETQYF; CDR3nt: TGTGCCAGCACCGGACAGATGAAAGAGACCCAGTACTTC
d_gene: -; j_gene: TRBJ2-2; abundance: -; len: 14; v_gene: TRBV2; CDR3aa: CASKGLQTAGELFF; CDR3nt: TGTGCCAGCAAAGGACTGCAAACGGCCGGGGAGCTGTTTTTT
d_gene: TRBD1; j_gene: TRBJ2-7; abundance: -; len: 13; v_gene: TRBV5-1; CDR3aa: CASSSATGPEQYF; CDR3nt: TGCGCCAGCAGTTCGGCGACAGGGCCCGAGCAGTACTTC
d_gene: -; j_gene: TRBJ1-2; abundance: -; len: 13; v_gene: TRBV18; CDR3aa: CASSPRNRDGYTF; CDR3nt: TGTGCCAGCTCACCAAGGAACAGGGATGGCTACACCTTC
d_gene: -; j_gene: TRBJ1-2; abundance: once; len: 10; v_gene: TRBV29-1; CDR3aa: CSVSEDGYTF; CDR3nt: TGCAGCGTTTCTGAGGATGGCTACACCTTC
d_gene: TRBD1; j_gene: TRBJ1-1; abundance: few; len: 14; v_gene: TRBV29-1; CDR3aa: CSAKRQGSHTEAFF; CDR3nt: TGCAGCGCAAAACGACAGGGGTCACACACTGAAGCTTTCTTT
d_gene: TRBD2; j_gene: TRBJ2-3; abundance: -; len: 15; v_gene: TRBV11-2; CDR3aa: CASSILAGNTDTQYF; CDR3nt: TGTGCCAGCAGCATTTTAGCGGGGAACACAGATACGCAGTATTTT